Listed here are 2 T cell receptor beta chains from one sample, sequenced in a study of T cells in women clearing cervical HPV infection. Profiling relied on immunoSEQ multiplex PCR, and the TCRdb table lists in-frame clones only, not all of them. Reported are about 36,000 clones; the ten largest clones contain about 1.7%. Input material: blood buffy coat. These receptors were taken from a woman aged 18 to 75 with a cervical HPV16 infection that either progressed to CIN3+ or cleared (not recorded which).

The sequenced part of the CDR3 DNA is TGCAGTGCTGGGTACAGCACCACAGATACG. Translation gives CSAGYSTTDT. The complete CDR3 reads CSAGYSTTDTQYF. The gene calls are TRBV20-1 and TRBJ2-3; no reliable D call. The CDR3 end lies 3 residues beyond the end of the read and is filled in from the germline J gene. The CDR3 loop spans 13 amino acids. V dropped 5 bases and J dropped 2 bases, with 11 bases sitting between them. Germline lookup yields CDR1 DFQATT and CDR2 SNEGSKA (reference sequence).

The part of the CDR3 DNA that was read is TGTGCCAGCTCACCGCGGACAGGGGACAATTCACCC. As protein: CASSPRTGDNSP. The entire CDR3 is CASSPRTGDNSPLHF. V gene TRBV18 combines with J gene TRBJ1-6, with 9 bases that match TRBD1. Read sequence stops 3 residues before the CDR3 end, and the germline J gene provides the missing end. From germline, CDR1 is KGHSH and CDR2 LQKENI. V lost 3 bases and J lost 7; bases outside the gene matches: 4. The CDR3 sequence is 15 residues long.